The 29 T cell receptor beta chains reported below all come from one sample, sequenced in a study of Graves' ophthalmopathy and Graves' hyperthyroidism. Amplification of the TCR beta CDR3 regions used RNA transcripts (as template). HTBI primers were employed in first-round RT-PCR, then a second-round multiplex PCR followed. TCRdb ran MiXCR on the multiplex PCR reads and lists one entry per CDR3 protein. The sample consists of a few hundred thousand distinct CDR3 sequences, 15% of them appearing once. Sequencing used peripheral blood. Receptor source: a woman aged 18-29 years with stable Graves' hyperthyroidism.

Ten or more counts support this clonotype. V gene TRBV4-1 combines with J gene TRBJ1-2; D remains ambiguous. The V gene's germline CDR1 is MGHRA and CDR2 YSYEKL. The CDR3 runs 15 residues. Trimming left V 4 bases short and J 1 base short, with 13 bases between. Here the CDR3 reads CASSLTLWGNYGYTF. The CDR3 region has the DNA TGCGCCAGCAGCCTAACCCTTTGGGGTAACTATGGCTACACCTTC.

Here the CDR3 DNA reads TGTGCCAGCAGTTTTAGCCTAGCGCGTTCGACCGGGGAGCTGTTTTTT. It is translated as CASSFSLARSTGELFF. V is TRBV12-3 or TRBV12-4 and J is TRBJ2-2, with D tentatively TRBD2 (6 bases). The CDR3 spans 16 residues. V dropped 3 bases and J dropped 5 bases, with 16 bases sitting between them.

This clonotype was counted ten times or more. This sequence joins TRBV28 and TRBJ2-5; 10 bases match TRBD2. V gave up 3 bases and J gave up 4 bases; unmatched junction bases: 2. This CDR3 has 14 amino acids. In germline, CDR1 is MDHEN, CDR2 SYDVKM. CDR3 bases: TGTGCCAGCAGTTTCCGACTAGCGGGAGAGACCCAGTACTTC. Amino acid sequence: CASSFRLAGETQYF.

V and J are TRBV6-2 or TRBV6-3 and TRBJ2-7, with TRBD2 matching over 8 bases. The germline V gene encodes CDR1 MNHEY and CDR2 SVGEGT. Germline trimming cut 7 bases from V and 5 bases from J; bases unmatched to any gene: 10. This CDR3 region has 14 residues. CDR3 bases: TGTGCCAGCAACCTAGGCGGGGGGCTCAACGAGCAGTACTTC. Residues: CASNLGGGLNEQYF.

The chain recombines TRBV5-1 with TRBJ1-2, with 10 bases identical to TRBD1. CDR3 length: 14 amino acids. Trimming took 3 bases from V and 8 from J; bases not matched to a gene: 7. The germline CDR1 and CDR2 sequences are SGHRS and YFSETQ. DNA of the CDR3: TGCGCCAGCAGCTCCACCGGGACAGGGGACGGCTACACCTTC. It codes for CASSSTGTGDGYTF.

About this clonotype: Possible read error: a much larger clone is one base away. The chain carries TRBV24-1 and TRBJ2-2; D remains unclear. Per germline, CDR1 KGHDR and CDR2 SFDVKD. V was shortened by 8 bases and J by 7 bases, with 19 bases between the two germline ends. This CDR3 region has 15 residues. The CDR3 DNA sequence: TGTGCCACCACTGGTACGACTGGGATCGGCGGGGAGCTGTTTTTT. Encoded protein: CATTGTTGIGGELFF.

This clonotype was detected many times. The DNA for the CDR3 is TGTGCCAGCACCCCGGCCCGTAGAGCTAACTATGGCTACACCTTC. As protein: CASTPARRANYGYTF. The V and J genes are TRBV27 and TRBJ1-2; D remains unclear. The V end lost 7 bases, the J end lost 0 bases, and 15 bases lay between the germline ends. CDR1 and CDR2 from the germline V gene are MNHEY and SMNVEV (reference sequence). This CDR3 is 15 amino acids long.

This chain connects TRBV6-1 to TRBJ2-4; TRBD1 agrees at 12 bases. Germline V gene data show CDR1 as MNHNS and CDR2 as SASEGT. Trimming at V came to 5 bases and at J to 9 bases, leaving 11 bases not matched to a gene. The CDR3 has 16 residues. CDR3 amino acids: CASSQTAGQGASIQYF. As DNA, the CDR3 is TGTGCCAGCAGTCAAACCGCGGGACAGGGGGCAAGCATTCAGTACTTC.

The rearrangement links TRBV5-5 to TRBJ2-5; 9 bases fit TRBD2. Unmatched junction bases numbered 14, after V lost 3 bases and J lost 5 bases. Germline CDR1 and CDR2: SGHKS and YYEKEE (reference sequence). The CDR3 spans 17 residues. The CDR3 DNA follows: TGTGCCAGCAGCTCGTCCCGGCGGGGGGGCCTCGGGGAGACCCAGTACTTC. Translation gives CASSSSRRGGLGETQYF. Looking up the rest from reference TRBV5-5 and TRBJ2-5 gives the full variable domain: DAGVTQSPTHLIKTRGQQVTLRCSPISGHKSVSWYQQVLGQGPQFIFQYYEKEERGRGNFPDRFSARQFPNYSSELNVNALLLGDSALYLCASSSSRRGGLGETQYFGPGTRLLVL.

In its sample, this clonotype was seen many times. A much more abundant neighbour one base away suggests this may be a read error. The chain joins TRBV6-1 to TRBJ1-2; D perhaps matches TRBD1 (5 bases). CDR1 is MNHNS, CDR2 SASEGT, per germline. V lost 7 bases, J lost 0 bases, and 12 bases lay in between. The CDR3 spans 14 residues. CDR3 coding DNA: TGTGCCAGCACCCCTGGGGCAGCTAACTATGGCTACACCTTC. Translated, it gives CASTPGAANYGYTF.

This clonotype appeared many times. The rearrangement uses TRBV2 and TRBJ1-2, with D possibly TRBD1 on 5 matching bases. V lost 5 bases and J 0 bases, leaving 10 bases between the germline ends. The CDR3 loop spans 14 amino acids. In germline, CDR1 is SNHLY, CDR2 FYNNEI. Here the CDR3 DNA reads TGTGCCAGCAGTTTAAGGGGTGCTAACTATGGCTACACCTTC. It specifies CASSLRGANYGYTF.

This clonotype was seen a few times. The chain employs TRBV19 and TRBJ2-2; TRBD2 aligns across 8 bases. This CDR3 contains 15 residues. CDR1 is LNHDA and CDR2 is SQIVND in the germline V gene (reference sequence). The trim removed 6 bases at V and 1 base at J, leaving 4 bases unmatched. CDR3 sequence (DNA): TGTGCCAGTAGGGCGGGGGGATTGAACACCGGGGAGCTGTTTTTT. It encodes CASRAGGLNTGELFF.

The chain couples TRBV12-3 or TRBV12-4 to TRBJ2-7; 7 bases are shared with TRBD1. Trimming at V came to 3 bases and at J to 3 bases, leaving 14 bases not matched to a gene. The CDR3 is 17 residues long. This chain's CDR3 is CASSFRPPGQTNYEQYF. The CDR3 region has the DNA TGTGCCAGCAGTTTTCGTCCTCCGGGACAGACGAACTACGAGCAGTACTTC.

In regard to this clonotype: Since a much larger clone is just one base distant, this may be a read error. The chain recombines TRBV9 with TRBJ1-3; D perhaps matches TRBD1 (5 bases). Trimming took off 0 bases at V and 8 bases at J, with 15 bases between the two ends. The CDR3 has 15 amino acids. Germline CDR1 is SGDLS and CDR2 is YYNGEE. The CDR3 DNA is TGTGCCAGCAGCGTAGCCCTGGGACGGAGAGACACCATATATTTT. Amino acid sequence: CASSVALGRRDTIYF.

This clonotype was counted ten times or more. In DNA form, the CDR3 reads TGCGCCAGCAGCTTAGCCAGGGAGGACACCGGGGAGCTGTTTTTT. Translating gives CASSLAREDTGELFF. The V call is TRBV5-1, the J call TRBJ2-2, with D perhaps TRBD2 (6 bases). The CDR3 runs 15 residues. Per the germline V gene, CDR1 is SGHRS and CDR2 is YFSETQ. V lost 2 bases and J 3 bases, leaving 11 bases between the germline ends.

In this sample, this clonotype turned up many times. The chain combines TRBV27 with TRBJ2-5; tentative D call: TRBD1 (6 bases). Deletions cut 1 base from V and 5 bases from J, with 8 bases between. Germline V gene lookup returns CDR1 MNHEY and CDR2 SMNVEV (reference sequence). CDR3 length: 13 amino acids. CDR3 sequence: CASSLYGQETQYF. DNA of the CDR3: TGTGCCAGCAGTTTATATGGACAGGAGACCCAGTACTTC.

This clonotype was recorded at least ten times. This chain connects TRBV2 to TRBJ2-7, with 8 bases aligning to TRBD1. From germline, CDR1 is SNHLY and CDR2 FYNNEI. The V gene end was trimmed by 6 bases and the J gene end by 6 bases; junction bases not matched to a gene: 13. The CDR3 has 15 residues. The chain's CDR3 is CASSLDPPGTGEQYF. For the CDR3, the DNA is TGTGCCAGCAGCCTCGACCCCCCCGGGACAGGCGAGCAGTACTTC. The full variable domain, completed using reference TRBV2 and TRBJ2-7, is EPEVTQTPSHQVTQMGQEVILRCVPISNHLYFYWYRQILGQKVEFLVSFYNNEISEKSEIFDDQFSVERPDGSNFTLKIRSTKLEDSAMYFCASSLDPPGTGEQYFGPGTRLTVT.

This clonotype was seen ten or more times. V is TRBV6-2 or TRBV6-3 and J is TRBJ2-7; TRBD1 aligns across 8 bases. CDR1 and CDR2 (germline): MNHEY, SVGEGT. The J segment lost 3 bases and the V segment lost 6 bases, leaving 7 bases of the junction unmatched. This CDR3 has 14 residues. CDR3 amino acids: CASSPPTGVYEQYF. CDR3 DNA sequence: TGTGCCAGCAGCCCCCCGACAGGGGTCTACGAGCAGTACTTC.

The chain is built from TRBV19 and TRBJ1-1; no firm D call. V was trimmed by 7 bases and J by 0 bases, leaving 18 bases between them. Germline V gene sequence: CDR1 LNHDA, CDR2 SQIVND (reference sequence). The CDR3 is made up of 16 amino acids. In DNA form, the CDR3 reads TGTGCCAGTATCAATACAGAATACGGGATGAACACTGAAGCTTTCTTT. Protein product: CASINTEYGMNTEAFF.

This clonotype was counted only a few times. The chain links TRBV9 to TRBJ1-2; 7 bases match TRBD1. Per the germline V gene, CDR1 is SGDLS and CDR2 is YYNGEE. The CDR3 is 15 residues long. V gave up 4 bases and J gave up 0 bases; unmatched junction bases: 6. CDR3 region: CASSTGDGTNYGYTF. The CDR3 DNA reads TGTGCCAGCAGCACAGGGGACGGAACTAACTATGGCTACACCTTC.

This clonotype was seen at least ten times. CDR3 protein: CASSQLTARTEANYGYTF. CDR3 bases: TGTGCCAGCTCCCAACTCACGGCTCGGACAGAAGCTAACTATGGCTACACCTTC. The chain recombines TRBV18 with TRBJ1-2; D possibly corresponds to TRBD1 (6 bases). Germline V lookup: CDR1 KGHSH, CDR2 LQKENI. The CDR3 spans 18 residues. Trimming stripped 6 bases from V and 0 bases from J, with 23 bases between.

V usage is TRBV28 and J usage is TRBJ1-1, with D unclear. The germline gives CDR1 MDHEN, CDR2 SYDVKM. The CDR3 contains 16 residues. V was pared by 2 bases and J by 0 bases, with 13 bases between. This CDR3 is CASSLRVRAMNTEAFF. CDR3 sequence (DNA): TGTGCCAGCAGTTTAAGGGTTAGGGCCATGAACACTGAAGCTTTCTTT.

This clonotype came up many times. The chain joins TRBV7-2 to TRBJ2-5, with D perhaps matching TRBD1 (6 bases). V was shortened by 3 bases and J by 0 bases, with 8 bases between the two germline ends. This CDR3 has 14 residues. Germline V gene data show CDR1 as SGHTA and CDR2 as FQGNSA. The CDR3: CASSFYRDQETQYF. The CDR3 DNA follows: TGTGCCAGCAGCTTTTACAGGGACCAAGAGACCCAGTACTTC.

This clonotype was counted ten times or more. V is TRBV24-1 and J is TRBJ2-2, with D perhaps TRBD1 (6 bases). The length of the CDR3 is 16 residues. The germline CDR1 and CDR2 sequences are KGHDR and SFDVKD. V lost 1 base and J lost 2, with 10 bases in between. This CDR3 reads CATSDFDRTNTGELFF. The CDR3 DNA follows: TGTGCCACCAGTGATTTTGACAGGACTAACACCGGGGAGCTGTTTTTT.

This clonotype was observed many times. J is TRBJ2-5 and V is TRBV6-5; 8 bases line up with TRBD2. V shed 5 bases, J shed 1 base, and the junction held 6 bases outside the gene matches. The germline V gene has CDR1 MNHEY and CDR2 SVGAGI. This CDR3 is built from 15 residues. CDR3 residues: CASSNQAGAQETQYF. The CDR3, as DNA: TGTGCCAGCAGTAACCAAGCGGGGGCCCAAGAGACCCAGTACTTC.

This clonotype appeared many times. The chain combines TRBV2 with TRBJ1-6; D not resolved. The V and J ends lost 3 bases and 10 bases respectively, with 7 bases between them. The CDR3 loop spans 12 amino acids. Germline V CDR1 and CDR2: SNHLY, FYNNEI. For the CDR3, the DNA is TGTGCCAGCAGTGACGCGGAATCACCCCTCCACTTT. This translates into CASSDAESPLHF. The entire variable domain, with the rest obtained from reference TRBV2 and TRBJ1-6, is as follows: EPEVTQTPSHQVTQMGQEVILRCVPISNHLYFYWYRQILGQKVEFLVSFYNNEISEKSEIFDDQFSVERPDGSNFTLKIRSTKLEDSAMYFCASSDAESPLHFGNGTRLTVT.

This clonotype was seen ten or more times. The chain employs TRBV14 and TRBJ2-2, with a weak D call TRBD2 (6 bases). This CDR3 has 17 residues. Germline-derived CDR1 and CDR2 are SGHDN and FVKESK. Trimming stripped 2 bases from V and 0 bases from J, with 13 bases between. As DNA, the CDR3 is TGTGCCAGCAGCCAACTTCGCGGACTAACGAACACCGGGGAGCTGTTTTTT. This gives the protein CASSQLRGLTNTGELFF.

Only one count was recorded for this clonotype. This rearrangement joins TRBV7-2 to TRBJ2-7, with D maybe TRBD2 (6 bases). The CDR3 sequence is 17 residues long. The V gene's germline CDR1 is SGHTA and CDR2 FQGNSA. V dropped 3 bases and J dropped 3 bases, with 21 bases sitting between them. The CDR3: CASSFAVGGTEYYEQYF. The CDR3 DNA reads as TGTGCCAGCAGCTTCGCGGTGGGCGGGACCGAGTACTACGAGCAGTACTTC.

This sequence joins TRBV19 and TRBJ1-5; D remains unclear. The CDR3 covers 14 residues. Germline V gene sequence: CDR1 LNHDA, CDR2 SQIVND (reference sequence). V was trimmed by 5 bases and J by 0 bases, leaving 8 bases between them. CDR3 nucleotides: TGTGCCAGTAGTCAGGTCCGTAGCAATCAGCCCCAGCATTTT. Its protein product is CASSQVRSNQPQHF.